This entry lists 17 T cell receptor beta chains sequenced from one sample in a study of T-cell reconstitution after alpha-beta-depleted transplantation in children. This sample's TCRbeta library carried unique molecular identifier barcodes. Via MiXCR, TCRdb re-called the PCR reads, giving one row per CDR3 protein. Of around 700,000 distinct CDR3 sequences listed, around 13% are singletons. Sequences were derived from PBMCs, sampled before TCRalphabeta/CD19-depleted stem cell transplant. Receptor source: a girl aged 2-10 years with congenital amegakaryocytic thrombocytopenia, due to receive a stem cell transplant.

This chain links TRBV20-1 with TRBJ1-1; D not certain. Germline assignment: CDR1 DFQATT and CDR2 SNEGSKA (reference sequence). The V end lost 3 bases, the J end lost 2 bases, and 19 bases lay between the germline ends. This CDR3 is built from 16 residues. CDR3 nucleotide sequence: TGCAGTGCTAGTGGTGACGGAGGCAGCGTAAACACTGAAGCTTTCTTT. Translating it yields CSASGDGGSVNTEAFF.

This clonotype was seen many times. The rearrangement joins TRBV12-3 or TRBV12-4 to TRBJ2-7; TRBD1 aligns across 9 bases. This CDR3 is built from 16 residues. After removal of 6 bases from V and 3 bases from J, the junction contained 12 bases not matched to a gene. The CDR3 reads CASSPAGQGNDYEQYF. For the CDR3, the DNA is TGTGCCAGCAGCCCCGCTGGACAGGGGAACGACTACGAGCAGTACTTC.

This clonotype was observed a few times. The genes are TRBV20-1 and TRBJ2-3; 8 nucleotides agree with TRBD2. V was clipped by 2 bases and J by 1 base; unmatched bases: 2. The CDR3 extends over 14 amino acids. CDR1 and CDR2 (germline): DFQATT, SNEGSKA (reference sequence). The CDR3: CSARPTSGTDTQYF. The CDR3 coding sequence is TGCAGTGCTAGACCGACTAGCGGCACAGATACGCAGTATTTT.

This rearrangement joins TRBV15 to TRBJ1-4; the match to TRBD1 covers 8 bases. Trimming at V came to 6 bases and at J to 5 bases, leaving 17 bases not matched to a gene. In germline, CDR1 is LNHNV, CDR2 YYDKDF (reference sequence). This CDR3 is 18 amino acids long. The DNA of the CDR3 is TGTGCCACCAGGAAGACCTTAAATCCAGGGGGCGCGAATGAAAAACTGTTTTTT. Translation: CATRKTLNPGGANEKLFF.

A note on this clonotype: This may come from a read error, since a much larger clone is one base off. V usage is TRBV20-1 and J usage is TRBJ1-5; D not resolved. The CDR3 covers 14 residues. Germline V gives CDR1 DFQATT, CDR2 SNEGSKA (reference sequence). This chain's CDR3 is CSAPGPGGNQPQRF. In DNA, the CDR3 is TGCAGTGCCCCCGGCCCGGGAGGCAATCAGCCCCAGCGTTTT.

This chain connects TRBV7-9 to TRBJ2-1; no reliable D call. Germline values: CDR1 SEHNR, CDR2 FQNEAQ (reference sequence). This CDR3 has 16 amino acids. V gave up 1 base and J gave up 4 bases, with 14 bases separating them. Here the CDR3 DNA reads TGTGCCAGCAGCTTAGGGTCCCGAGGCCGGTACAATGAGCAGTTCTTC. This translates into CASSLGSRGRYNEQFF.

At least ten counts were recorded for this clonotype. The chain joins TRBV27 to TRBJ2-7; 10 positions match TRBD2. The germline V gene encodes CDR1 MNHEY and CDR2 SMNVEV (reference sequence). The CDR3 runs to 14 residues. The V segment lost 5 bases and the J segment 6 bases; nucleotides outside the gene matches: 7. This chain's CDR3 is CASSILAGAFEQYF. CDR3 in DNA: TGTGCCAGCAGTATCCTAGCGGGAGCTTTCGAGCAGTACTTC.

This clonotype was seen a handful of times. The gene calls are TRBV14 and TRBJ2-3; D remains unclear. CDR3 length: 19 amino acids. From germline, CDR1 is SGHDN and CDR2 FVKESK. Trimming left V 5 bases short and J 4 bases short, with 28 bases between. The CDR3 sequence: CASSVLVLPGPKGADTQYF. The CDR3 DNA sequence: TGTGCCAGCAGCGTCCTTGTCTTACCCGGGCCCAAGGGCGCAGATACGCAGTATTTT.

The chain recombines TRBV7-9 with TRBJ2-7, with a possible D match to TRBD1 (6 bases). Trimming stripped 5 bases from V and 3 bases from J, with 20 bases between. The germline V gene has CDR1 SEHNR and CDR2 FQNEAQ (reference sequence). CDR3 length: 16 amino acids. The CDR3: CASSPVWQGLIYEQYF. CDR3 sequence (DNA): TGTGCCAGCAGCCCCGTATGGCAGGGGCTAATCTACGAGCAGTACTTC.

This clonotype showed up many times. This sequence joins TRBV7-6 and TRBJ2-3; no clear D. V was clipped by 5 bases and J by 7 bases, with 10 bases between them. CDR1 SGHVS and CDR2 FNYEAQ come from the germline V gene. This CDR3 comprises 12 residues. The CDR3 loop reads CASSPRTNTQYF. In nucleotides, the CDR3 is TGTGCCAGCAGCCCCCGGACGAATACGCAGTATTTT.

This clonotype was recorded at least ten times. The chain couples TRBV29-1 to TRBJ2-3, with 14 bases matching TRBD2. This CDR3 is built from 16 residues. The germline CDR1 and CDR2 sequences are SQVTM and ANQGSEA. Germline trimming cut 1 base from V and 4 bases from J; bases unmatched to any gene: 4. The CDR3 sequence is CSVEGLAGGPPDTQYF. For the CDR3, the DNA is TGCAGCGTTGAAGGACTAGCGGGAGGGCCCCCAGATACGCAGTATTTT.

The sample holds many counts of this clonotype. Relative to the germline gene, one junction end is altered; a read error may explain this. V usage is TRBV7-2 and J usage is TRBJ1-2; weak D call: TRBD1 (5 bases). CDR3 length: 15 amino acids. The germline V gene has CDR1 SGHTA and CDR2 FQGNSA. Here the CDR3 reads CASSFHTGTGFRGAF. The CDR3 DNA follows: TGTGCCAGCAGCTTTCACACCGGGACGGGCTTTCGAGGGGCCTTC.

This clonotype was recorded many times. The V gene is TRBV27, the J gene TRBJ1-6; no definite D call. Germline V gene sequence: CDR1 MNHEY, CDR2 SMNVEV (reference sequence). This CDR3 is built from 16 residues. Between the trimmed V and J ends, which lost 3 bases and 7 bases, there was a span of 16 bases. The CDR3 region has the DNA TGTGCCAGCAGTTTTAGTGGGCGCGGAAGGAATTCACCCCTCCACTTT. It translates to CASSFSGRGRNSPLHF.

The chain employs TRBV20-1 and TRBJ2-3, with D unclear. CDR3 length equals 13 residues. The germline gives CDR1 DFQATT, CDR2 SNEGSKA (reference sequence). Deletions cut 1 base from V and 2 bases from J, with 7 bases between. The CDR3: CSARAEITDTQYF. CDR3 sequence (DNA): TGCAGTGCTAGAGCGGAAATCACAGATACGCAGTATTTT.

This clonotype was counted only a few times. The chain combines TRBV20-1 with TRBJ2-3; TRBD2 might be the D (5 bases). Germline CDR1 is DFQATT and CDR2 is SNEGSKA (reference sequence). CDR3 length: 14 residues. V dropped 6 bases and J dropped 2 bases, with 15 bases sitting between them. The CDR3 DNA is TGCAGTGCCATTGAGGGTGGGCCCACAGATACGCAGTATTTT. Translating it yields CSAIEGGPTDTQYF.

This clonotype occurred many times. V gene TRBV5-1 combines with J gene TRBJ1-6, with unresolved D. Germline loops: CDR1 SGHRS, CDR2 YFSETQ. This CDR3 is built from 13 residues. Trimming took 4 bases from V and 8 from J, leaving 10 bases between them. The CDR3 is CASSRELDSPLHF. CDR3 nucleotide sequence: TGCGCCAGCAGCCGGGAACTCGATTCACCCCTCCACTTT.

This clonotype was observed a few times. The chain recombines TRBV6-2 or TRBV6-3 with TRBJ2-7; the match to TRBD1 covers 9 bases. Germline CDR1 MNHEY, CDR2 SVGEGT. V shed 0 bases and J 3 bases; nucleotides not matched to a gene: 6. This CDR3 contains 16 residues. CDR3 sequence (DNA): TGTGCCAGCAGTTACTCTCCGGGACAGGGACTCTACGAGCAGTACTTC. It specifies CASSYSPGQGLYEQYF.